This T cell receptor (beta chain) was obtained from a study of molecular identifiers for immune sequencing clone quantification. TCRdb analysed the PCR reads with MiXCR anew, one entry per CDR3 protein. The table records roughly 93,000 distinct CDR3 sequences, roughly 19% of them present only once. Naive CD8 libraries were made from around 18,000 to 910,000 sorted cells, and they used 10%, 30% or 50% RNA. This clonotype was observed a few times. The CDR3 has 16 residues. The germline V gene has CDR1 SGHRS and CDR2 YFSETQ. The V end was cut by 0 bases, the J end by 1 base, with 14 bases between. The chain is built from TRBV5-1 and TRBJ2-7; D is unresolved. This TCR derives from a human donor in good health. Some libraries in this study had Jurkat cell RNA spiked in. Sample: naive CD8+ T cells from blood, with Jurkat cell RNA spiked in. Stated subset: FACS-sorted CD8+CD4-CCR7+CD45RA+ naive T cells. The DNA of the CDR3 is TGCGCCAGCAGCTTGGGCGTCGGTCCATTATCCTACGAGCAGTACTTC. This gives the protein CASSLGVGPLSYEQYF.